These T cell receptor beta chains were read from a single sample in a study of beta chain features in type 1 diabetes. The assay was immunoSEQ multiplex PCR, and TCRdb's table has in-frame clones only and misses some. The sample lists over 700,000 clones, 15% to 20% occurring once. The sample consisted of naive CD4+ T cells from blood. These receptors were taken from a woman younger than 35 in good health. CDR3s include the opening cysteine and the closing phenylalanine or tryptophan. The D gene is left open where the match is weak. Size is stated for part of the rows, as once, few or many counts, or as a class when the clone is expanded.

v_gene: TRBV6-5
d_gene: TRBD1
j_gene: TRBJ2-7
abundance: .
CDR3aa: CASSYSGTGGYEQYF
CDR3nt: TGTGCCAGCAGTTACTCGGGGACAGGAGGCTACGAGCAGTACTTC

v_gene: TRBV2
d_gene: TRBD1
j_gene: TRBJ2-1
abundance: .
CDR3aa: CASYRDRVNEQFF
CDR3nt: TGTGCCAGTTACCGGGACAGGGTTAATGAGCAGTTCTTC

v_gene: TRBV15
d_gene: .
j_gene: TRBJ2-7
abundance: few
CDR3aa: CATRSGHGYEQYF
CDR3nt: TGTGCCACCAGGTCGGGGCATGGGTACGAGCAGTACTTC

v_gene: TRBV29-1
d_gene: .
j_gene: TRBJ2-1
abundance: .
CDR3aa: CSVESERSYNEQFF
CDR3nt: TGCAGCGTTGAGAGCGAGAGGTCCTACAATGAGCAGTTCTTC

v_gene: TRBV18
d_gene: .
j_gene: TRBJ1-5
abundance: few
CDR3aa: CASSRGQINQPQHF
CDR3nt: TGTGCCAGCTCCCGCGGACAAATCAATCAGCCCCAGCATTTT

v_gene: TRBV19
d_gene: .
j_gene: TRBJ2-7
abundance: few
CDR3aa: CASSIRAGLLYEQYF
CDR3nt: TGTGCCAGTAGTATACGGGCAGGGCTGCTTTACGAGCAGTACTTC

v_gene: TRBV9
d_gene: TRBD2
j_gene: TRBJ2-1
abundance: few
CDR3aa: CASSVASGRGDEQFF
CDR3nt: TGTGCCAGCAGCGTGGCTAGCGGGAGGGGCGATGAGCAGTTCTTC

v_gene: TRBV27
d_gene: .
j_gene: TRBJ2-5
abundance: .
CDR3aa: CASSRDLEETQYF
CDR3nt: TGTGCCAGCAGTCGTGACTTGGAAGAGACCCAGTACTTC

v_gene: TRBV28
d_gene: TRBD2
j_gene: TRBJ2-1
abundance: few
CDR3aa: CASSPGLAGGNNEQFF
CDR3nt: TGTGCCAGCAGTCCAGGACTAGCGGGAGGGAACAATGAGCAGTTCTTC

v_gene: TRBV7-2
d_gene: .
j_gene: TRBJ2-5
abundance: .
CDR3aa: CASSLLAQETQYF
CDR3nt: TGTGCCAGCAGCTTACTGGCGCAAGAGACCCAGTACTTC

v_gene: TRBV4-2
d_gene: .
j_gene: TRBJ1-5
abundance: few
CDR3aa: CASSQHRDQPQHF
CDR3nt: TGTGCCAGCAGCCAGCACAGGGATCAGCCCCAGCATTTT

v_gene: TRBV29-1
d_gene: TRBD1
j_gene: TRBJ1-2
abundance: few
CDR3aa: CSVARGTGSDGYTF
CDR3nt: TGCAGCGTCGCCCGGGGGACAGGGTCTGATGGCTACACCTTC

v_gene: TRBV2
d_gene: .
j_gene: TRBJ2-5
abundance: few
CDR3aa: CASSEAGRGETQYF
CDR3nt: TGTGCCAGCAGTGAAGCTGGGCGGGGTGAGACCCAGTACTTC

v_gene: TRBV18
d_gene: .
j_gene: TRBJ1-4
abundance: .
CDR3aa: CASSPDPGRLFF
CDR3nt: TGTGCCAGCTCACCAGACCCCGGACGGTTGTTTTTT

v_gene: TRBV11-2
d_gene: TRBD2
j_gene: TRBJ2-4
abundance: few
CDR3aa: CASSPLGPGRGDIQYF
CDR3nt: TGTGCCAGCAGCCCTCTAGGCCCGGGTCGGGGGGACATTCAGTACTTC

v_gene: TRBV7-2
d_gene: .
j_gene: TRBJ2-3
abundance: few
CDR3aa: CASSLWSRGPDTQYF
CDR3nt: TGTGCCAGCAGCTTATGGAGCAGGGGCCCAGATACGCAGTATTTT

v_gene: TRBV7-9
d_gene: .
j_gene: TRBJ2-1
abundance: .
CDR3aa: CASSIDSVQDEQFF
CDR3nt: TGTGCCAGCAGTATCGACAGTGTGCAGGATGAGCAGTTCTTC

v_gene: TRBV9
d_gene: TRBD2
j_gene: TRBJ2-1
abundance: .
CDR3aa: CASSPSTSGAGEQFF
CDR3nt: TGTGCCAGCAGCCCCTCCACTAGCGGGGCGGGTGAGCAGTTCTTC

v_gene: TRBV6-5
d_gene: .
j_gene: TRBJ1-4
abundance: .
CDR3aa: CARRAQENEKLFF
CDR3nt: TGTGCCCGCAGGGCACAGGAAAATGAAAAACTGTTTTTT

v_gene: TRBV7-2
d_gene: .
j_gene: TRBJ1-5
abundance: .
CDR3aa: CASSLALIQPQHF
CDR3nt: TGTGCCAGCAGCTTAGCGCTGATTCAGCCCCAGCATTTT

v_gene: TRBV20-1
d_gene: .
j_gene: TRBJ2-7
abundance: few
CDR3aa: CSASGVEQYF
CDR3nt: TGCAGTGCTAGCGGGGTAGAGCAGTACTTC

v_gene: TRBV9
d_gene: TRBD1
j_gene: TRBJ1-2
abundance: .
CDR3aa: CASSVGQEIYGYTF
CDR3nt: TGTGCCAGCAGCGTGGGACAGGAAATCTATGGCTACACCTTC

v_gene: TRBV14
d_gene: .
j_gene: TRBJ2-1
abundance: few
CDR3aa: CASSQALLGEQFF
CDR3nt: TGTGCCAGCAGCCAGGCCCTCCTTGGCGAGCAGTTCTTC

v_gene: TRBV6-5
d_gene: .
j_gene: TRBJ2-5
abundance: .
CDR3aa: CASSYLNQETQYF
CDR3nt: TGTGCCAGCAGTTACTTGAACCAAGAGACCCAGTACTTC

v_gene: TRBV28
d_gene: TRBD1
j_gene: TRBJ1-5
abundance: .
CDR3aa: CASSPRGQGNQPQHF
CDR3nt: TGTGCCAGCAGTCCAAGGGGACAGGGGAATCAGCCCCAGCATTTT

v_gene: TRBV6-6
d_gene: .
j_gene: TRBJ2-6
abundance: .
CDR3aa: CASRDSRSGANVLTF
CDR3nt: TGTGCCAGCAGGGACAGCAGATCCGGGGCCAACGTCCTGACTTTC

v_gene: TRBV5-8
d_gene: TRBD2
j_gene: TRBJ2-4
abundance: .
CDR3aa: CASGVSGRKNIQYF
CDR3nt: TGTGCCAGCGGGGTTTCCGGGAGGAAAAACATTCAGTACTTC

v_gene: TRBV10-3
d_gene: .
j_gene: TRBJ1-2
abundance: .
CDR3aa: CAISETGSDGYTF
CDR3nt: TGTGCCATCAGTGAGACAGGTTCAGATGGCTACACCTTC

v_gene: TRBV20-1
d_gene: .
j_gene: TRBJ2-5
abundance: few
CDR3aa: CRGGVRETQYF
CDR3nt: TGCAGGGGAGGAGTCAGGGAGACCCAGTACTTC

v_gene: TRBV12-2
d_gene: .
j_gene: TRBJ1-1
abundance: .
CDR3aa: CASRPPQDEAFF
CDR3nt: TGTGCAAGTCGACCCCCACAGGATGAAGCTTTCTTT

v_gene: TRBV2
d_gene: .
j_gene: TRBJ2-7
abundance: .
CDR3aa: CASSTTSVEQYF
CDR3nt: TGTGCCAGCAGTACAACGTCTGTCGAGCAGTACTTC

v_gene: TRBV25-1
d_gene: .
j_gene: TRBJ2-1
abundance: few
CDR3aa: CASSELHLGQANNEQFF
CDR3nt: TGTGCCAGCAGTGAATTGCACTTAGGGCAGGCGAACAATGAGCAGTTCTTC

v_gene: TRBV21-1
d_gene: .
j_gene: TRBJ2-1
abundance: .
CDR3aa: CASSSTGLADYNEQFF
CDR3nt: TGTGCCAGCAGCAGCACGGGACTAGCGGATTACAATGAGCAGTTCTTC

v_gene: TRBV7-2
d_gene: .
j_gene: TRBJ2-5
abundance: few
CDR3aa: CASSLASGAQETQYF
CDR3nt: TGTGCCAGCAGCTTAGCTTCGGGAGCACAAGAGACCCAGTACTTC

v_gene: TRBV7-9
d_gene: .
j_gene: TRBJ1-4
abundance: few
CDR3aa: CASSFTTGTLEKLFF
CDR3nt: TGTGCCAGCAGCTTTACTACCGGGACATTGGAAAAACTGTTTTTT

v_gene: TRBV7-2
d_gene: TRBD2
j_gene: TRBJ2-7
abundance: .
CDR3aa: CASSLARPGLAGYEQYF
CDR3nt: TGTGCCAGCAGCTTGGCCAGGCCGGGACTAGCGGGTTACGAGCAGTACTTC

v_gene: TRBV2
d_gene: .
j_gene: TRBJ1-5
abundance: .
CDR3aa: CASNVGVEPQHF
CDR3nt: TGTGCCAGCAACGTCGGGGTCGAACCCCAGCATTTT

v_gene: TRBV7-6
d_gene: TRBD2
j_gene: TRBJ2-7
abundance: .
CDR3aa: CASSYASGAYEQYF
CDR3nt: TGTGCCAGCAGCTACGCTAGCGGGGCTTACGAGCAGTACTTC

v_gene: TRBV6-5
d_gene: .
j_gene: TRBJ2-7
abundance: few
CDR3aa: CASSSQDSYEQYF
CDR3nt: TGTGCCAGCAGTTCACAGGACAGTTACGAGCAGTACTTC

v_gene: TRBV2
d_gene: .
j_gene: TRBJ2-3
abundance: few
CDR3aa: CASRGYTDTQYF
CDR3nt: TGTGCCAGCAGGGGTTACACAGATACGCAGTATTTT